The 28 T cell receptor beta chains below come from one sample, sequenced in a study of tissue T cells after allogeneic stem cell transplantation. Stated time point: mouse harvest day 14 after allogeneic transplant. Each mouse received 10^7 T-cell-depleted marrow cells plus 10^6 splenic CD5+ T cells by tail vein. The method was immunoSEQ multiplex PCR; TCRdb's version includes in-frame clones alone and lacks a portion of them. Here the sample spans some 7,000 clones, approximately 37% being singletons. The sample taken for sequencing was skin. Every receptor here comes from a female BALB/c mouse given C57BL/6 T cells with graft-versus-host disease after an allogeneic hematopoietic cell transplant.

On this clone: Any gene name here is a mouse gene name. The read falls 1 residue short of the CDR3 end, and the missing part is taken from the germline J gene. This chain links TRBV23 with TRBJ2-3; TRBD2, as called in the table, went unchecked against the DNA. This CDR3 spans 15 amino acids. Germline values: CDR1 KGHTA, CDR2 FQNQQP. CDR3: CSSSQSGGGAETLYF. The sequenced CDR3 bases are TGCTCCAGCAGTCAATCGGGGGGGGGTGCAGAAACGCTGTAT.

As for this clone: Gene names and germline refer to mouse. The read terminates 1 residue before the CDR3 end, so the remaining end is supplied by the germline J gene. The chain employs TRBV31 and TRBJ2-4, with D hard to call. V was clipped by 3 bases and J by 5 bases, with 6 bases between them. The germline CDR1 and CDR2 sequences are GKSSPN and SITVG. This CDR3 is built from 11 residues. The covered CDR3 bases are TGTGCCTGGAGAATGGGAAACACCTTGTAC. This encodes CAWRMGNTLY. The entire CDR3 sequence reads CAWRMGNTLYF.

As concerns this clone: Genes here carry mouse names. The read terminates 1 residue ahead of where the CDR3 ends, so the germline J gene completes it. The chain has TRBV3 and TRBJ2-7; D is possibly TRBD1 (6 bases). Germline lookup yields CDR1 SNHLY and CDR2 FYNGKV (reference sequence). This CDR3 has 13 amino acids. V lost 3 bases and J lost 4, with 10 bases in between. Here the CDR3 reads CASSFGQNYEQYF. Incomplete CDR3 DNA: TGTGCCAGCAGCTTTGGACAGAATTATGAACAGTAC.

A single count supports this clone. Genes and germline are mouse. The CDR3 extends 1 residue past the end of the read, so its final part is completed from the germline J gene. V gene TRBV26 combines with J gene TRBJ1-2; unclear D gene. The V and J ends lost 4 bases and 0 bases respectively, with 3 bases between them. The CDR3 contains 12 residues. Germline CDR1 reads KGHPV; CDR2 reads FQNQEV (reference sequence). CDR3 sequence reads: CASSQANSDYTF. CDR3 DNA, as far as it was read: TGTGCCAGCAGTCAAGCAAACTCCGACTACACC.

By its share, this clone is medium-sized. All gene names here are mouse names. The read stops 1 residue short of the end of the CDR3; the missing end is completed from the germline J gene. The V call is TRBV26, the J call TRBJ1-1; possible D gene TRBD1, 6 bases. Trimming left V 8 bases short and J 0 bases short, with 13 bases between. Germline values: CDR1 KGHPV, CDR2 FQNQEV (reference sequence). CDR3 size: 14 residues. Here the CDR3 reads CASARDNANTEVFF. The CDR3 DNA, read in part, is TGTGCCAGCGCCCGGGACAATGCAAACACAGAAGTCTTC.

This clone was detected only a few times. The gene symbols are mouse symbols. The read stops 1 residue short of the end of the CDR3; the missing end is completed from the germline J gene. The chain combines TRBV23 with TRBJ2-1; TRBD1, the D gene given by the table, was not confirmed from the DNA. The CDR3 is made up of 13 amino acids. Germline V CDR1 and CDR2: KGHTA, FQNQQP. The covered CDR3 bases are TGCTCCAGCAGTCAGAGACAGGGGAGTGAGCAGTTC. This encodes CSSSQRQGSEQF. The whole CDR3 sequence reads CSSSQRQGSEQFF.

By its share, this clone is medium-sized (0.01 to 0.1%). Genes and germline come from the mouse. The CDR3 bases that were read are TGCTCCAGCAGTCCACAGGGTGCAGAAACGCTGTAT. The encoded protein is CSSSPQGAETLY. The CDR3 in its entirety is CSSSPQGAETLYF. The V gene is TRBV23, the J gene TRBJ2-3; the D call of TRBD1 is as the table states it, not checked on the DNA. Read data end 1 residue before the CDR3 end; the end is taken from the germline J gene. Germline-derived CDR1 and CDR2 are KGHTA and FQNQQP. This CDR3 has 13 amino acids.

This clone is categorized as medium-sized (0.01 to 0.1%). Genes and germline come from the mouse. The CDR3 end falls 1 residue outside the read, so it is completed with the germline J gene. This chain uses TRBV13-1 with TRBJ2-1; no firm D call. The CDR3 loop spans 13 amino acids. Germline values: CDR1 NSHNY, CDR2 SYGAGN. Trimming shortened V by 0 bases and J by 3 bases, and 4 bases separated the two germline ends. The CDR3: CASSDESYAEQFF. The covered CDR3 bases are TGTGCCAGCAGTGATGAGAGCTATGCTGAGCAGTTC.

This clone was detected only a few times. The gene symbols are mouse symbols. The read ends 1 residue before the CDR3 terminus; that terminus is restored from the germline J gene. The chain couples TRBV31 to TRBJ2-5, with 10 bases that match TRBD2. Germline V gives CDR1 GKSSPN, CDR2 SITVG. V dropped 2 bases and J dropped 2; count of bases not matched to a gene: 10. CDR3 length equals 17 residues. The CDR3: CAWSVGWGGAGQDTQYF. The sequenced part of the CDR3 DNA is TGTGCCTGGAGTGTCGGCTGGGGGGGCGCGGGCCAAGACACCCAGTAC. Filled out from reference TRBV31 and TRBJ2-5, the complete variable domain reads AQTIHQWPVAEIKAVGSPLSLGCTIKGKSSPNLYWYWQATGGTLQQLFYSITVGQVESVVQLNLSASRPKDDQFILSTEKLLLSHSGFYLCAWSVGWGGAGQDTQYFGPGTRLLVL.

On this clone itself: The listed genes are named as in mouse. With the read ending 1 residue before the CDR3 end, the germline J gene is used to fill in that end. The chain employs TRBV26 and TRBJ2-1, with TRBD2 as a possible D gene (7 bases). The germline V gene has CDR1 KGHPV and CDR2 FQNQEV (reference sequence). The CDR3 is 13 residues long. V shed 2 bases and J shed 5 bases, with 7 bases lying between them. CDR3 DNA, as far as it was read: TGTGCCAGCAGTCTGGGGGGGCATGCTGAGCAGTTC. Its translation: CASSLGGHAEQF. The whole CDR3 reads CASSLGGHAEQFF.

This clone was seen a handful of times. Any gene name here is a mouse gene name. Read data end 1 residue before the CDR3 end; the end is taken from the germline J gene. The chain has TRBV26 and TRBJ1-6; no clear D gene. TRBJ1-6 is noted as an ORF with a role that remains uncertain. The ends were cut back, 4 bases at V and 0 bases at J, with 4 bases in the middle. Germline CDR1 and CDR2: KGHPV and FQNQEV (reference sequence). The CDR3 contains 14 residues. CDR3 sequence: CASSRNSYNSPLYF. CDR3 bases read: TGTGCCAGCAGTCGAAATTCCTATAATTCGCCCCTCTAC.

This clone has a handful of counts. Mouse names are used for the genes. CDR3 sequence reads: CASSLGTSAETLYF. Incomplete CDR3 DNA: TGTGCCAGCAGTCTCGGCACTAGTGCAGAAACGCTGTAT. The chain recombines TRBV26 with TRBJ2-3; D gene uncertain. Read sequence stops 1 residue before the CDR3 end, and the germline J gene provides the missing end. The CDR3 runs to 14 residues. Per the germline V gene, CDR1 is KGHPV and CDR2 is FQNQEV (reference sequence). V was shortened by 3 bases and J by 0 bases, with 7 bases between the two germline ends.

This clone is labeled as medium-sized. Gene labels here are mouse ones. The read terminates 1 residue ahead of where the CDR3 ends, so the germline J gene completes it. The rearrangement joins TRBV26 to TRBJ2-1; D might be TRBD1 (5 bases). V lost 2 bases to trimming and J lost 0 bases, with 5 bases between them. Germline CDR1 KGHPV, CDR2 FQNQEV (reference sequence). The CDR3 is 14 residues long. The CDR3 here is CASSLDSNYAEQFF. The covered CDR3 bases are TGTGCCAGCAGTCTGGACAGTAACTATGCTGAGCAGTTC. The entire variable domain, with the rest obtained from reference TRBV26 and TRBJ2-1, is as follows: NSKVIQTPRYLVKGQGQKAKMRCIPEKGHPVVFWYQQNKNNEFKFLINFQNQEVLQQIDMTEKRFSAECPSNSPCSLEIQSSEAGDSALYLCASSLDSNYAEQFFGPGTRLTVL.

Notes on this clone: The junction departs from germline at one end; a sequencing error may be responsible. Mouse germline and gene names are used. With the read ending 1 residue before the CDR3 end, the germline J gene is used to fill in that end. V usage is TRBV13-2 and J usage is TRBJ2-1, with TRBD1 identical over 8 bases. Looked up from germline, CDR1 is NNHNN and CDR2 is SYGAGS (reference sequence). The length of the CDR3 is 14 residues. The CDR3 protein is CASSDRTGNAEQFF. Incomplete CDR3 DNA: TGTGCCAGCAGTGACCGGACAGGGAATGCTGAGCAGTTC.

This clone is classed as medium-sized. Gene names denote mouse genes. The CDR3 end is not reached by the read, which stops 1 residue before it; the germline J gene fills it in. This rearrangement joins TRBV29 to TRBJ1-2; D is unclear. The CDR3 is 14 residues long. CDR1 MSHET and CDR2 SYDVDS come from the germline V gene. Trimming removed 0 bases from V and 4 bases from J, with 9 bases in between. The CDR3 loop reads CASSLSRPPSDYTF. CDR3 bases read: TGTGCTAGCAGTTTATCGAGGCCGCCCTCCGACTACACC. Using reference TRBV29 and TRBJ1-2 for the parts outside the CDR3, the full variable domain is DMKVTQMPRYLIKRMGENVLLECGQDMSHETMYWYRQDPGLGLQLIYISYDVDSNSEGDIPKGYRVSRKKREHFSLILDSAKTNQTSVYFCASSLSRPPSDYTFGSGTRLLVI.

A word on this clone: Gene labels here are mouse ones. Coverage ceases 1 residue before the CDR3 finishes, and the germline J gene fills in the end. J is TRBJ2-4 and V is TRBV23; TRBD2, as called in the table, went unchecked against the DNA. From germline, CDR1 is KGHTA and CDR2 FQNQQP. The CDR3 spans 14 residues. Partial CDR3 DNA: TGCTCCAGCCCCCAAACTGGGGGCCAAACCCCCTTGTAC. It is translated as CSSPQTGGQTPLY. The entire CDR3 protein reads CSSPQTGGQTPLYF. The entire variable domain, with the rest obtained from reference TRBV23 and TRBJ2-4, is as follows: DAAVTQKPRYLIKMKGQEAEMKCIPEKGHTAVFWYQQKQSKELKFLIYFQNQQPLDQIDMVKERFSAVCPSSSLCSLGIRTCEAEDSALYLCSSPQTGGQTPLYFGAGTRLSVL.

This clone was found a few times. Germline and genes: mouse. The read ends 1 residue shy of where the CDR3 ends; the end is completed using the germline J gene. The rearrangement joins TRBV4 to TRBJ2-2, with 7 bases fitting TRBD2. In germline, CDR1 is LGHDT, CDR2 YNNKQL (reference sequence). The V segment lost 5 bases and the J segment 1 base; nucleotides outside the gene matches: 4. This CDR3 has 15 residues. CDR3 bases read: TGTGCCAGCAGCCGCTGGGGGATAAACACCGGGCAGCTCTAC. Its protein is CASSRWGINTGQLY. The entire CDR3 protein reads CASSRWGINTGQLYF.

Points on this clone: The genes and germline here are from mouse. Read sequence stops 1 residue before the CDR3 end, and the germline J gene provides the missing end. V and J are TRBV14 and TRBJ2-5, with D maybe TRBD2 (7 bases). Trimming took 2 bases from V and 0 from J, leaving 10 bases between them. The germline V gene has CDR1 SGHDT and CDR2 FRDEAV. CDR3 length: 15 residues. CDR3 DNA, as far as it was read: TGTGCCAGCAGTTTACGGGGGGCTAACCAAGACACCCAGTAC. Amino acids: CASSLRGANQDTQY. The full CDR3 is CASSLRGANQDTQYF.

As for this clone: Genes and germline are mouse. The read ends 1 residue early relative to the CDR3; the germline J gene fills the gap. The rearrangement uses TRBV5 and TRBJ1-1; D might be TRBD1 (5 bases). This CDR3 region has 15 residues. V gave up 0 bases and J gave up 2 bases, with 10 bases separating them. Germline CDR1 and CDR2: LGHNA and YNLKQL (reference sequence). The DNA read from the CDR3 is TGTGCCAGCAGCCAAGAAGGAGGGGCCAACACAGAAGTCTTC. It specifies CASSQEGGANTEVF. From start to end, the CDR3 is CASSQEGGANTEVFF.

This clone showed up just once. The listed genes are named as in mouse. The DNA ends 1 residue before the CDR3 does, and the rest of the CDR3 is filled in from the germline J gene. V usage is TRBV13-2 and J usage is TRBJ2-3; 7 bases line up with TRBD2. Trimming cost V 5 bases and J 0 bases; bases outside gene matches: 3. This CDR3 is built from 14 residues. CDR1 and CDR2 from the germline V gene are NNHNN and SYGAGS (reference sequence). The covered CDR3 bases are TGTGCCAGCGGACTGGGGCCTAGTGCAGAAACGCTGTAT. It encodes CASGLGPSAETLY. Given in full, the CDR3 is CASGLGPSAETLYF.

The count of this clone is one. The germline and genes are mouse ones. The read comes to an end 1 residue before the CDR3 does, leaving the germline J gene to fill in the end. The gene calls are TRBV23 and TRBJ1-2; TRBD1, as called in the table, went unchecked against the DNA. The CDR3 totals 14 residues. Germline V gene sequence: CDR1 KGHTA, CDR2 FQNQQP. Partial CDR3 DNA: TGCTCCAGCAGTCGACAGGTTGCAAACTCCGACTACACC. Protein sequence: CSSSRQVANSDYT. The entire CDR3 reads CSSSRQVANSDYTF. The full variable domain, with the rest looked up from reference TRBV23 and TRBJ1-2, is DAAVTQKPRYLIKMKGQEAEMKCIPEKGHTAVFWYQQKQSKELKFLIYFQNQQPLDQIDMVKERFSAVCPSSSLCSLGIRTCEAEDSALYLCSSSRQVANSDYTFGSGTRLLVI.

A few counts support this clone. Genes and germline come from the mouse. The CDR3 extends 1 residue past the end of the read, so its final part is completed from the germline J gene. The chain couples TRBV26 to TRBJ1-4, with 8 bases aligning to TRBD1. J was trimmed by 7 bases and V by 4 bases; bases with no gene match: 5. The V gene's germline CDR1 is KGHPV and CDR2 FQNQEV (reference sequence). The CDR3 length is 14 residues. This chain's CDR3 is CASSRGQGIERLFF. CDR3 bases read: TGTGCCAGCAGTCGTGGACAGGGAATCGAAAGATTATTT.

The table lists this clone with a few counts. Here the gene names and germline are mouse. Sequencing ends 1 residue short of the CDR3 end; the germline J gene provides the rest. The J gene is TRBJ2-7, the V gene TRBV26, with 9 bases that match TRBD1. V shed 0 bases and J 0 bases; nucleotides not matched to a gene: 0. Germline loops: CDR1 KGHPV, CDR2 FQNQEV (reference sequence). The CDR3 contains 15 residues. CDR3 loop: CASSLSTGGSYEQYF. CDR3 DNA, as far as it was read: TGTGCCAGCAGTCTGTCGACAGGGGGCTCCTATGAACAGTAC.

By proportion, this clone is medium-sized. Germline and genes: mouse. The read comes to an end 1 residue before the CDR3 does, leaving the germline J gene to fill in the end. J is TRBJ2-5 and V is TRBV23. Germline CDR1 reads KGHTA; CDR2 reads FQNQQP. CDR3 length: 12 residues. The CDR3 region is CSSSQSGQDQYF. Partial CDR3 DNA: TGCTCCAGCAGTCAATCCGGGCAGGACCAGTAC.

This clone was observed a few times. The gene names given are mouse names. The CDR3 end falls 1 residue outside the read, so it is completed with the germline J gene. This chain links TRBV15 with TRBJ2-7; D is perhaps TRBD2 (7 bases). V was cut by 9 bases and J by 2 bases, with 14 bases left in between. Germline V CDR1 and CDR2: SGHND, FRSKSL. The CDR3 contains 13 residues. CDR3 DNA (partial): TGTGCCAGTTTAGGGGGGGGACCCTATGAACAGTAC. Translation: CASLGGGPYEQY. The CDR3 in full is CASLGGGPYEQYF.

With regard to this clone: Mouse names are used for the genes. The read is 1 residue too short to cover the CDR3 end, so that end is filled in from the germline J gene. The chain combines TRBV31 with TRBJ2-2; D perhaps matches TRBD1 (5 bases). Germline assignment: CDR1 GKSSPN and CDR2 SITVG. The CDR3 extends over 15 amino acids. The V and J ends lost 0 bases and 4 bases respectively, with 12 bases between them. The CDR3 bases that were read are TGTGCCTGGAGTCTGCCAGGGCGGGGCACCGGGCAGCTCTAC. Its translation is CAWSLPGRGTGQLY. The full-length CDR3 reads as CAWSLPGRGTGQLYF.

To note about this clone: Gene names refer to mouse genes. The missing CDR3 end, 1 residue past where the read stops, is filled in from the germline J gene. The chain uses TRBV12-2 and TRBJ1-4; D remains unclear. Germline V gene data show CDR1 as SGHLS and CDR2 as HYDKME. This CDR3 comprises 14 residues. V dropped 0 bases and J dropped 5 bases, with 9 bases sitting between them. The CDR3 protein is CASSLDGENERLFF. CDR3 DNA (partial): TGTGCCAGCTCTCTCGACGGGGAGAACGAAAGATTATTT.

On this clone: Gene names and germline refer to mouse. The CDR3 is cut off 1 residue early in the read; its end comes from the germline J gene. The chain employs TRBV31 and TRBJ1-2; a possible D gene is TRBD1 (5 bases). Germline CDR1 and CDR2: GKSSPN and SITVG. The CDR3 runs to 14 residues. Trimming removed 0 bases at V and 2 bases at J, with 10 bases between. The CDR3 reads CAWSLRTTNSDYTF. The DNA read from the CDR3 is TGTGCCTGGAGTCTGAGGACAACTAACTCCGACTACACC. Full variable domain (rest looked up from reference TRBV31 and TRBJ1-2): AQTIHQWPVAEIKAVGSPLSLGCTIKGKSSPNLYWYWQATGGTLQQLFYSITVGQVESVVQLNLSASRPKDDQFILSTEKLLLSHSGFYLCAWSLRTTNSDYTFGSGTRLLVI.